This TCR beta chain originates from a study of blood T cell repertoires in COVID-19. Study context: The analysed material was cDNA or gDNA that came from T cells, B-cell-depleted T cells, or PBMCs.

The CDR3 contains 15 residues. The V end lost 3 bases, the J end lost 0 bases, and 12 bases lay between the germline ends. Germline-derived CDR1 and CDR2 are MNHEY and SVGAGI. Clones were sequenced by immunoSEQ multiplex PCR, and TCRdb holds only the in-frame ones, with some missing. The repertoire has roughly 200,000 clones, 70% to 90% of them found once; the top ten carry around 5%. The clonotype comes from a woman of 80 years or more with acute or convalescent COVID-19. The sample taken for sequencing was peripheral blood. The chain links TRBV6-5 to TRBJ2-7; perhaps TRBD1 as D (5 bases). Written as DNA, the CDR3 is TGTGCCAGCAGTTATCCCCAGGGTAGCTCCTACGAGCAGTACTTC. Its translation: CASSYPQGSSYEQYF.